Each of the 21 T cell receptor beta chains below was sequenced from the same sample in a study of cytomegalovirus exposure and HLA in healthy donors. Researchers ran the PCR with 60 Vbeta and 13 Jbeta primers. Clones were sequenced by immunoSEQ multiplex PCR, and TCRdb holds only the in-frame ones, with some missing. The sample consists of about 190,000 clones, roughly 80% of them appearing once. Source material: PBMCs. These receptor sequences come from a man aged 40-49 years in good health and CMV-seropositive.

The CDR3 sequence is CASSLEAMSTGELFF. The CDR3 nucleotides are TGCGCCAGCAGCTTGGAAGCTATGAGCACCGGGGAGCTGTTTTTT. This rearrangement joins TRBV5-1 to TRBJ2-2; D gene uncertain. From germline, CDR1 is SGHRS and CDR2 YFSETQ. This CDR3 has 15 residues. The germline V and J ends were trimmed by 0 bases and 4 bases, with 10 bases remaining between them.

This clone was counted only a few times. The CDR3 loop is CASSQGLGTYYGYTF. The CDR3 bases are TGCGCCAGCAGCCAAGGATTGGGCACGTACTATGGCTACACCTTC. The chain joins TRBV4-3 to TRBJ1-2; D unclear. Looked up from germline, CDR1 is LGHNA and CDR2 is YSLEER. The CDR3 has 15 residues. Trimming pared 1 base from V and 3 bases from J, leaving 12 bases between.

The chain joins TRBV7-6 to TRBJ2-1; 7 bases are shared with TRBD2. This CDR3 contains 16 residues. V was pared by 2 bases and J by 9 bases, with 13 bases of the junction left unmatched. Germline CDR1 is SGHVS and CDR2 is FNYEAQ. The CDR3 DNA reads TGTGCCAGCAGCTTAAACCCTAGGGGCGGGGGAGGTGAGCAGTTCTTC. It encodes CASSLNPRGGGGEQFF. The variable domain in full, with the rest retrieved from reference TRBV7-6 and TRBJ2-1, is GAGVSQSPRYKVTKRGQDVALRCDPISGHVSLYWYRQALGQGPEFLTYFNYEAQQDKSGLPNDRFSAERPEGSISTLTIQRTEQRDSAMYRCASSLNPRGGGGEQFFGPGTRLTVL.

The chain joins TRBV6-6 to TRBJ1-4; D remains ambiguous. The CDR3 has 14 amino acids. The V and J ends lost 5 bases and 5 bases respectively, with 12 bases between them. Germline CDR1 and CDR2: MNHNY and SVGAGI (reference sequence). CDR3 DNA: TGTGCCAGCAGTCCCCAGGTATCCAATGAAAAACTGTTTTTT. This codes for CASSPQVSNEKLFF.

The chain couples TRBV27 to TRBJ1-2; D might be TRBD1 (6 bases). V was pared by 5 bases and J by 8 bases, with 15 bases between. CDR1 MNHEY and CDR2 SMNVEV come from the germline V gene (reference sequence). The CDR3 is made up of 13 amino acids. The CDR3 reads CASSLRGFVGYTF. Here the CDR3 DNA reads TGTGCCAGCAGTCTCAGGGGCTTCGTGGGCTACACCTTC.

The chain carries TRBV28 and TRBJ2-7, with 9 nucleotides matching TRBD1. The V segment lost 4 bases and the J segment 4 bases; nucleotides outside the gene matches: 5. Germline V gene sequence: CDR1 MDHEN, CDR2 SYDVKM. This CDR3 comprises 14 residues. The CDR3 DNA sequence: TGTGCCAGCAGTTGGGGGGACAGGGCATACGAGCAGTACTTC. Protein: CASSWGDRAYEQYF.

CDR3 sequence: CSVDRGVNTGELFF. In DNA form, the CDR3 reads TGCAGCGTTGACAGGGGAGTGAACACCGGGGAGCTGTTTTTT. The gene calls are TRBV29-1 and TRBJ2-2, with a tentative D call TRBD1 (6 bases). Trimming pared 3 bases from V and 1 base from J, leaving 9 bases between. The CDR3 spans 14 residues. Germline V CDR1 and CDR2: SQVTM, ANQGSEA.

The CDR3: CASSLVGTSGVLSGELFF. The CDR3 nucleotides are TGTGCCAGCAGCTTAGTGGGAACTAGCGGGGTATTGTCCGGGGAGCTGTTTTTT. The gene calls are TRBV7-2 and TRBJ2-2; 10 nucleotides match TRBD2. The germline gives CDR1 SGHTA, CDR2 FQGNSA. This CDR3 has 18 residues. Trimming removed 1 base from V and 6 bases from J; junction bases left unmatched: 11.

This chain joins TRBV7-8 and TRBJ2-4, with D perhaps TRBD2 (5 bases). CDR3 size: 14 residues. Germline V gene sequence: CDR1 SGHVS, CDR2 FQNEAQ. Trimming removed 5 bases from V and 3 bases from J, with 11 bases in between. The CDR3: CASSPFEGKNIQYF. The CDR3 bases are TGTGCCAGCAGCCCATTTGAGGGCAAAAACATTCAGTACTTC.

The chain employs TRBV7-2 and TRBJ2-7; 9 nucleotides line up with TRBD1. Germline CDR1 and CDR2: SGHTA and FQGNSA. The CDR3 sequence is 14 residues long. V lost 5 bases, J lost 5 bases, and 7 bases stayed unmatched. CDR3 bases: TGTGCCAGCAGCGCGCAGACAGGGGGAAACGAGCAGTACTTC. This codes for CASSAQTGGNEQYF.

This chain links TRBV7-2 with TRBJ2-3; 11 bases map to TRBD2. The J segment lost 4 bases and the V segment lost 4 bases, leaving 7 bases of the junction unmatched. The CDR3 length is 16 residues. From germline, CDR1 is SGHTA and CDR2 FQGNSA. CDR3 loop: CASSSLAGGPADTQYF. The DNA of the CDR3 is TGTGCCAGCAGCTCTTTAGCGGGGGGGCCGGCAGATACGCAGTATTTT.

The CDR3 loop reads CAISGGQAAAYEQYF. The CDR3 nucleotides are TGTGCCATCAGTGGGGGACAGGCGGCAGCCTACGAGCAGTACTTC. This chain connects TRBV10-3 to TRBJ2-7, with 8 bases aligning to TRBD1. Germline CDR1 ENHRY, CDR2 SYGVKD. Trimming took 4 bases from V and 2 from J; bases not matched to a gene: 7. This CDR3 contains 15 residues.

The chain combines TRBV7-2 with TRBJ1-4; D gene unclear. V was shortened by 3 bases and J by 0 bases, with 5 bases between the two germline ends. Germline V lookup: CDR1 SGHTA, CDR2 FQGNSA. The CDR3 covers 14 residues. The CDR3 nucleotides read TGTGCCAGCAGCTTTACGGCAACTAATGAAAAACTGTTTTTT. As protein: CASSFTATNEKLFF.

The chain carries TRBV21-1 and TRBJ2-5; the D segment call TRBD2 is taken from the table without a DNA check. TRBV21-1 is described as a pseudogene. This CDR3 spans 13 amino acids. Here the CDR3 reads CASSKAGGETQYF. CDR3 in DNA: TGTGCCAGCAGCAAGGCCGGGGGAGAGACCCAGTACTTC.

This clone was recorded once. This rearrangement joins TRBV7-2 to TRBJ2-3; 9 positions agree with TRBD1. Germline trimming cut 1 base from V and 0 bases from J; bases unmatched to any gene: 2. The CDR3 runs 16 residues. Germline V gene sequence: CDR1 SGHTA, CDR2 FQGNSA. The CDR3 loop reads CASSLDGTGSTDTQYF. The CDR3 bases are TGTGCCAGCAGCTTAGACGGGACAGGGAGCACAGATACGCAGTATTTT.

V gene TRBV7-9 combines with J gene TRBJ1-1; D possibly corresponds to TRBD1 (6 bases). V lost 1 base and J lost 0, with 9 bases in between. CDR1 is SEHNR and CDR2 is FQNEAQ in the germline V gene (reference sequence). CDR3 size: 15 residues. DNA for the CDR3: TGTGCCAGCAGCTTAGGACAGGCCGTGAACACTGAAGCTTTCTTT. Residues: CASSLGQAVNTEAFF.

The rearrangement joins TRBV7-9 to TRBJ1-1; D is unclear. Germline CDR1 and CDR2: SEHNR and FQNEAQ (reference sequence). The CDR3 totals 17 residues. The V and J ends lost 5 bases and 1 base respectively, with 20 bases between them. CDR3 DNA sequence: TGTGCCAGCAGCCCCCGATTAGTGCGGAGACGGAACACTGAAGCTTTCTTT. It codes for CASSPRLVRRRNTEAFF.

The V call is TRBV10-3, the J call TRBJ1-1; 7 positions agree with TRBD1. This CDR3 spans 13 amino acids. The ends lost 7 bases at V and 6 bases at J; junction bases unmatched: 8. Per the germline V gene, CDR1 is ENHRY and CDR2 is SYGVKD. Written as DNA, the CDR3 is TGTGCCATCACCGACACCGACAGGGCTGAAGCTTTCTTT. Encoded protein: CAITDTDRAEAFF.

This clone was observed a few times. The chain uses TRBV7-9 and TRBJ2-7; D remains ambiguous. Germline V gene sequence: CDR1 SEHNR, CDR2 FQNEAQ (reference sequence). The ends were cut back, 4 bases at V and 2 bases at J, with 3 bases in the middle. CDR3 length: 11 residues. This CDR3 reads CASSYTYEQYF. The CDR3, as DNA: TGTGCCAGCAGCTATACCTACGAGCAGTACTTC.

The rearrangement uses TRBV29-1 and TRBJ2-1, with 12 bases matching TRBD2. CDR3 length: 13 residues. The V and J ends lost 5 bases and 7 bases, in that order; junction bases with no gene match: 3. Germline V gene sequence: CDR1 SQVTM, CDR2 ANQGSEA. This CDR3 is CSVTSGGRNEQFF. The DNA for the CDR3 is TGCAGCGTTACTAGCGGGGGGAGGAATGAGCAGTTCTTC.

This chain joins TRBV6-4 and TRBJ2-1; D is possibly TRBD1 (5 bases). The germline V gene has CDR1 MRHNA and CDR2 SNTAGT. The CDR3 totals 16 residues. Trimming took 6 bases from V and 0 from J, leaving 15 bases between them. The CDR3 DNA reads TGTGCCAGCAGAAGGGGCAGGGAACGCTCCTACAATGAGCAGTTCTTC. This gives the protein CASRRGRERSYNEQFF.